The next 27 T cell receptor beta chains were all read from a single sample in a study of blood T cell repertoires in COVID-19. Some clones are missing from TCRdb's copy, which holds only in-frame ones; the method was immunoSEQ multiplex PCR. The data contain fewer than 250,000 clones, around 90% of them singletons. The specimen sequenced was PBMCs or T cells enriched from blood (not recorded which). The receptors were sampled from a man younger than 45 who had recovered from COVID-19.

In DNA form, the CDR3 reads TGCGCCAGCAGTGAGGAGCAGGGTGATTTTTCACCCCTCCACTTT. Its protein product is CASSEEQGDFSPLHF. This chain joins TRBV10-2 and TRBJ1-6; maybe TRBD1 (5 bases). CDR1 is WSHSY, CDR2 SAAADI, per germline. The CDR3 extends over 15 amino acids. The V end was cut by 2 bases, the J end by 9 bases, with 14 bases between.

V and J are TRBV2 and TRBJ2-1, with a possible D match to TRBD1 (6 bases). The CDR3 has 14 amino acids. Germline V lookup: CDR1 SNHLY, CDR2 FYNNEI. Trimming left V 6 bases short and J 3 bases short, with 12 bases between. The CDR3 is CASRYRVLYNEQFF. CDR3 DNA: TGTGCCAGCAGATACAGGGTCCTCTACAATGAGCAGTTCTTC.

In its sample, this clone was seen once. This chain links TRBV30 with TRBJ1-3; 7 nucleotides match TRBD1. Losses at the gene ends were 7 bases for V and 5 bases for J; bases not matched to a gene: 14. Germline V gene lookup returns CDR1 GTSNPN and CDR2 SVGIG (reference sequence). The CDR3 has 15 amino acids. CDR3 in amino acids: CAFQRRGQLRNTIYF. The CDR3 bases are TGTGCCTTTCAGCGTAGGGGACAGCTAAGAAACACCATATATTTT.

This clone was recorded many times. The rearrangement uses TRBV29-1 and TRBJ2-7; 15 bases align to TRBD2. Germline V gene sequence: CDR1 SQVTM, CDR2 ANQGSEA. This CDR3 has 17 amino acids. Germline trimming cut 5 bases from V and 1 base from J; bases unmatched to any gene: 9. This CDR3 is CSVSTGLAGGGSYEQYF. CDR3 DNA sequence: TGCAGCGTTTCGACGGGACTAGCGGGAGGAGGGTCCTACGAGCAGTACTTC.

This clone has just a few counts. The chain is built from TRBV4-1 and TRBJ1-1; weak D call: TRBD1 (5 bases). Trimming took off 4 bases at V and 0 bases at J, with 9 bases between the two ends. The CDR3 covers 14 residues. The V gene's germline CDR1 is MGHRA and CDR2 YSYEKL. The CDR3 sequence: CASSRGQLNTEAFF. CDR3 bases: TGCGCCAGCAGCCGCGGACAACTGAACACTGAAGCTTTCTTT.

J is TRBJ1-2 and V is TRBV29-1; 7 nucleotides match TRBD1. V was clipped by 7 bases and J by 8 bases; unmatched bases: 7. Germline V CDR1 and CDR2: SQVTM, ANQGSEA. The CDR3 contains 11 residues. DNA of the CDR3: TGCAGCGCCCGACAGGGTGACGGCTACACCTTC. This gives the protein CSARQGDGYTF.

The rearrangement joins TRBV3-1 (or the pseudogene TRBV3-2) to TRBJ2-3, with 8 bases lining up with TRBD2. Germline values: CDR1 LGHDT, CDR2 YNNKEL (reference sequence). This CDR3 spans 15 amino acids. After removal of 6 bases from V and 3 bases from J, the junction contained 8 bases not matched to a gene. CDR3 coding DNA: TGTGCCAGCAGGATTATGACGGGGGGGACAGATACGCAGTATTTT. Its translation: CASRIMTGGTDTQYF.

The chain uses TRBV19 and TRBJ1-3; D gene uncertain. Between the trimmed V and J ends, which lost 2 bases and 2 bases, there was a span of 10 bases. Germline CDR1 and CDR2: LNHDA and SQIVND (reference sequence). The CDR3 runs to 15 residues. DNA for the CDR3: TGTGCCAGTAGTATAAACGGGGATACTGGAAACACCATATATTTT. This sequence encodes CASSINGDTGNTIYF.

This clone was observed once. The CDR3 sequence: CASSQGGGRGFYEQYF. Written as DNA, the CDR3 is TGTGCCAGCAGCCAAGGGGGGGGCAGGGGATTCTACGAGCAGTACTTC. V gene TRBV7-2 combines with J gene TRBJ2-7, with D possibly TRBD2 on 7 matching bases. The germline V gene has CDR1 SGHTA and CDR2 FQGNSA. The CDR3 runs 16 residues. V shed 5 bases and J shed 3 bases, with 20 bases lying between them. The full variable domain, with the rest looked up from reference TRBV7-2 and TRBJ2-7, is GAGVSQSPSNKVTEKGKDVELRCDPISGHTALYWYRQSLGQGLEFLIYFQGNSAPDKSGLPSDRFSAERTGGSVSTLTIQRTQQEDSAVYLCASSQGGGRGFYEQYFGPGTRLTVT.

This chain uses TRBV24-1 with TRBJ1-6; TRBD1 is a possible D gene (6 bases). Between the trimmed V and J ends, which lost 4 bases and 6 bases, there was a span of 6 bases. The CDR3 is 13 residues long. In germline, CDR1 is KGHDR, CDR2 SFDVKD. The DNA for the CDR3 is TGTGCCACCAGTGACAGGGGTAATTCACCCCTCCACTTT. It translates to CATSDRGNSPLHF.

The V call is TRBV5-4, the J call TRBJ2-5, with D tentatively TRBD1 (5 bases). The CDR3 runs to 15 residues. The V end was cut by 2 bases, the J end by 5 bases, with 16 bases between. The germline V gene encodes CDR1 SGHNT and CDR2 YYREEE (reference sequence). The CDR3 nucleotides are TGTGCCAGCAGCTTAAAGGCAGGGATTTATGAGACCCAGTACTTC. Amino acids: CASSLKAGIYETQYF.

The rearrangement joins TRBV4-3 to TRBJ2-1; no clear D. Germline V lookup: CDR1 LGHNA, CDR2 YSLEER. This CDR3 has 13 amino acids. V shed 0 bases and J shed 4 bases, with 4 bases lying between them. The CDR3 region has the DNA TGCGCCAGCAGCCAAGATATGTACAATGAGCAGTTCTTC. Encoded protein: CASSQDMYNEQFF.

This sequence joins TRBV13 and TRBJ2-2; TRBD1 aligns across 10 bases. The J segment lost 7 bases and the V segment lost 2 bases, leaving 4 bases of the junction unmatched. This CDR3 comprises 15 residues. The germline V gene encodes CDR1 PRHDT and CDR2 FYEKMQ (reference sequence). Written as DNA, the CDR3 is TGTGCCAGCAGCTTACGGGACAGGGGAATCGGGGAGCTGTTTTTT. This translates into CASSLRDRGIGELFF.

The gene calls are TRBV5-4 and TRBJ1-2; D not resolved. Looked up from germline, CDR1 is SGHNT and CDR2 is YYREEE (reference sequence). This CDR3 is built from 14 residues. Between the trimmed V and J ends, which lost 1 base and 4 bases, there was a span of 11 bases. The CDR3 DNA sequence: TGTGCCAGCAGCTTGAACGGAGGTGGCTATGGCTACACCTTC. Translated, it gives CASSLNGGGYGYTF.

This clone was detected a few times. This chain connects TRBV3-1 (or the pseudogene TRBV3-2) to TRBJ1-5; maybe TRBD1 (6 bases). V dropped 1 base and J dropped 7 bases, with 8 bases sitting between them. The CDR3 spans 13 residues. Germline values: CDR1 LGHDT, CDR2 YNNKEL (reference sequence). In DNA, the CDR3 is TGTGCCAGCAGCCAAGGGGGGCAGCAGCCCCAGCATTTT. Amino acids: CASSQGGQQPQHF.

The chain uses TRBV7-6 and TRBJ1-3; a possible D gene is TRBD1 (5 bases). The V gene's germline CDR1 is SGHVS and CDR2 FNYEAQ. This CDR3 region has 14 residues. V was clipped by 1 base and J by 1 base, with 5 bases between them. The CDR3 sequence: CASSLGQSGNTIYF. The CDR3 region has the DNA TGTGCCAGCAGCTTAGGACAGTCTGGAAACACCATATATTTT.

The chain joins TRBV9 to TRBJ2-2; tentative D call: TRBD2 (5 bases). The CDR3 runs 17 residues. Germline values: CDR1 SGDLS, CDR2 YYNGEE. Trimming stripped 1 base from V and 1 base from J, with 14 bases between. In DNA form, the CDR3 reads TGTGCCAGCAGCGTATACGAGGGCCAGTTGAACACCGGGGAGCTGTTTTTT. This sequence encodes CASSVYEGQLNTGELFF.

The chain has TRBV18 and TRBJ2-1, with D tentatively TRBD1 (6 bases). The CDR3 loop spans 16 amino acids. Germline V CDR1 and CDR2: KGHSH, LQKENI. Between the trimmed V and J ends, which lost 0 bases and 6 bases, there was a span of 15 bases. CDR3: CASSPPQGAQGNEQFF. DNA for the CDR3: TGTGCCAGCTCACCACCACAGGGAGCACAGGGCAATGAGCAGTTCTTC.

The gene calls are TRBV5-1 and TRBJ2-3; 9 bases line up with TRBD1. Germline values: CDR1 SGHRS, CDR2 YFSETQ. This CDR3 is 15 amino acids long. Trimming at V came to 4 bases and at J to 4 bases, leaving 7 bases not matched to a gene. CDR3 coding DNA: TGCGCCAGCAGCACGGGACAGGGTTTGTCAGATACGCAGTATTTT. Translating gives CASSTGQGLSDTQYF.

The chain uses TRBV5-8 and TRBJ2-3, with 8 bases aligning to TRBD2. The length of the CDR3 is 16 residues. V was clipped by 4 bases and J by 2 bases; unmatched bases: 9. Germline CDR1 and CDR2: SGHTS and YDEGEE. This CDR3 is CASSPISGGITDTQYF. In DNA form, the CDR3 reads TGTGCCAGCAGCCCCATCAGCGGGGGAATCACAGATACGCAGTATTTT.

The chain joins TRBV18 to TRBJ1-2, with 7 bases aligning to TRBD1. V shed 2 bases, J shed 4 bases, and the junction held 7 bases outside the gene matches. CDR1 is KGHSH and CDR2 is LQKENI in the germline V gene. This CDR3 has 15 residues. CDR3 amino acids: CASSPFTGAGYGYTF. The CDR3 nucleotides are TGTGCCAGCTCACCATTCACAGGGGCCGGCTATGGCTACACCTTC.

This chain joins TRBV28 and TRBJ1-1; 9 positions match TRBD1. Looked up from germline, CDR1 is MDHEN and CDR2 is SYDVKM. The CDR3 contains 14 residues. Unmatched junction bases numbered 14, after V lost 11 bases and J lost 7 bases. CDR3 amino acids: CALQGQGGRVEAFF. CDR3 nucleotides: TGTGCCCTACAGGGACAGGGTGGACGGGTTGAAGCTTTCTTT.

The gene calls are TRBV10-3 and TRBJ2-1; TRBD1 might be the D (5 bases). V gave up 0 bases and J gave up 3 bases, with 6 bases separating them. The CDR3 covers 14 residues. CDR1 and CDR2 (germline): ENHRY, SYGVKD. The CDR3 is CAISESTVYNEQFF. CDR3 in DNA: TGTGCCATCAGTGAGTCGACAGTCTACAATGAGCAGTTCTTC.

This chain uses TRBV10-1 with TRBJ1-1, with 7 bases lining up with TRBD1. Germline CDR1 reads WNHNN; CDR2 reads SYGVQD (reference sequence). Trimming removed 4 bases from V and 4 bases from J; junction bases left unmatched: 6. This CDR3 comprises 14 residues. The CDR3 region has the DNA TGCGCCAGCAGTGTTCAGGCAGGGGGCACTGAAGCTTTCTTT. It specifies CASSVQAGGTEAFF.

This chain connects TRBV9 to TRBJ1-1, with TRBD1 matching 7 bases. The CDR3 runs to 14 residues. Unmatched junction bases numbered 4, after V lost 4 bases and J lost 1 base. Germline V gene data show CDR1 as SGDLS and CDR2 as YYNGEE. The CDR3 coding sequence is TGTGCCAGCAGCAAAACAGGGGAGAACACTGAAGCTTTCTTT. Translating it yields CASSKTGENTEAFF. Complete variable domain (other parts from reference TRBV9 and TRBJ1-1): DSGVTQTPKHLITATGQRVTLRCSPRSGDLSVYWYQQSLDQGLQFLIQYYNGEERAKGNILERFSAQQFPDLHSELNLSSLELGDSALYFCASSKTGENTEAFFGQGTRLTVV.

CDR3: CASSPDRALFDTQYF. In nucleotides, the CDR3 is TGTGCCAGCAGTCCTGACAGGGCATTGTTTGATACGCAGTATTTT. This chain links TRBV6-5 with TRBJ2-3, with 7 bases lining up with TRBD1. The ends lost 5 bases at V and 6 bases at J; junction bases unmatched: 11. The CDR3 sequence is 15 residues long. Germline V gene data show CDR1 as MNHEY and CDR2 as SVGAGI.

The CDR3 sequence is CASSGQIDYGYTF. The CDR3 DNA sequence: TGTGCCAGCAGTGGGCAGATTGACTATGGCTACACCTTC. The rearrangement joins TRBV25-1 to TRBJ1-2; D remains ambiguous. This CDR3 contains 13 residues. Germline assignment: CDR1 MGHDK and CDR2 SYGVNS. Trimming left V 4 bases short and J 3 bases short, with 9 bases between.